This entry lists 6 T cell receptor beta chains sequenced from one sample in a study of control samples from healthy donors and cancer patients. The data were produced by immunoSEQ multiplex PCR, yet TCRdb's version contains in-frame clones alone and is incomplete. The sample records 110,000 or so clones, 85% to 90% being singletons. Sequenced material: blood. Source of these receptors: a woman aged 45 to 65 in good health.

This chain links TRBV7-9 with TRBJ1-2; the D gene is possibly TRBD1 (5 bases). The CDR3 spans 14 residues. The germline gives CDR1 SEHNR, CDR2 FQNEAQ (reference sequence). V gave up 5 bases and J gave up 4 bases, with 14 bases separating them. The CDR3 region is CASSLIQVLYGYTF. CDR3 coding DNA: TGTGCCAGCAGCCTAATACAGGTTCTCTATGGCTACACCTTC.

The rearrangement links TRBV7-8 to TRBJ2-3; either TRBD1 or TRBD2 may supply D (6 bases each). This CDR3 has 15 residues. CDR1 SGHVS and CDR2 FQNEAQ come from the germline V gene. Between the trimmed V and J ends, which lost 0 bases and 7 bases, there was a span of 14 bases. The CDR3 protein is CASSLADTGAHTQYF. CDR3 DNA sequence: TGTGCCAGCAGCTTAGCGGATACGGGGGCCCATACGCAGTATTTT. Using reference TRBV7-8 and TRBJ2-3 for the parts outside the CDR3, the full variable domain is GAGVSQSPRYKVAKRGQDVALRCDPISGHVSLFWYQQALGQGPEFLTYFQNEAQLDKSGLPSDRFFAERPEGSVSTLKIQRTQQEDSAVYLCASSLADTGAHTQYFGPGTRLTVL.

This clone has only one observation. The gene calls are TRBV18 and TRBJ2-7; possible D gene TRBD2, 5 bases. The CDR3 loop spans 12 amino acids. The germline V gene has CDR1 KGHSH and CDR2 LQKENI. The V end lost 2 bases, the J end lost 6 bases, and 8 bases lay between the germline ends. CDR3 amino acids: CASSPGGTEQYF. CDR3 nucleotides: TGTGCCAGCTCACCAGGAGGAACCGAGCAGTACTTC.

The chain couples TRBV18 to TRBJ2-2, with D perhaps TRBD2 (5 bases). The germline CDR1 and CDR2 sequences are KGHSH and LQKENI. The CDR3 contains 15 residues. Trimming stripped 8 bases from V and 2 bases from J, with 15 bases between. CDR3 DNA: TGTGCCAGCCCCCCGCTCAGCGGTAACACCGGGGAGCTGTTTTTT. Its protein is CASPPLSGNTGELFF.

V usage is TRBV24-1 and J usage is TRBJ2-3; 14 bases are a match to TRBD2. The CDR3 has 17 residues. Trimming at V came to 4 bases and at J to 6 bases, leaving 8 bases not matched to a gene. CDR1 is KGHDR, CDR2 SFDVKD, per germline. Written as DNA, the CDR3 is TGTGCCACCAGTGACCACAGGACTAGCGGGAGGCCGGATACGCAGTATTTT. Amino acid sequence: CATSDHRTSGRPDTQYF.

This chain joins TRBV27 and TRBJ2-3; 8 bases are a match to TRBD2. The J segment lost 2 bases and the V segment lost 6 bases, leaving 4 bases of the junction unmatched. This CDR3 spans 14 amino acids. Germline CDR1 MNHEY, CDR2 SMNVEV (reference sequence). Here the CDR3 reads CASSRAGDTDTQYF. CDR3 sequence (DNA): TGTGCCAGCAGCCGAGCGGGGGACACAGATACGCAGTATTTT.